These T cell receptor beta chains were read from a single sample in a study of cytomegalovirus exposure and HLA in healthy donors. The data were produced by immunoSEQ multiplex PCR, yet TCRdb's version contains in-frame clones alone and is incomplete. The sample carries about 130,000 clones, around 81% recorded once. Sequencing input: PBMCs. These receptors came from a woman aged 50 to 60 in good health and CMV-seronegative. The CDR3 runs from the conserved cysteine through the conserved F or W. A D gene is named only where the DNA matches it firmly. Clone size is given for some rows only: seen once, a few or many times, or a class if the clone is expanded.

clone size	J gene	D gene	V gene	CDR3 protein	CDR3 DNA
-	TRBJ1-4	TRBD1	TRBV4-3	CASSQTPGQGLEKLFF	TGCGCCAGCAGCCAAACCCCGGGACAGGGGCTTGAAAAACTGTTTTTT
-	TRBJ2-2	-	TRBV28	CASGEEGRVAGELFF	TGTGCCAGCGGCGAGGAGGGGCGCGTGGCCGGGGAGCTGTTTTTT
-	TRBJ1-4	TRBD1	TRBV5-6	CASSLVETGGEKLFF	TGTGCCAGCAGCTTGGTAGAAACAGGGGGGGAAAAACTGTTTTTT
-	TRBJ1-5	-	TRBV6-5	CASSYFGRDQPQHF	TGTGCCAGCAGTTACTTTGGGAGGGATCAGCCCCAGCATTTT
-	TRBJ1-2	-	TRBV7-3	CASSLKPNYGYTF	TGTGCCAGCAGCTTAAAGCCTAACTATGGCTACACCTTC
once	TRBJ2-6	-	TRBV19	CASRFSAGANVLTF	TGTGCCAGTCGATTCTCGGCTGGGGCCAACGTCCTGACTTTC
once	TRBJ1-2	-	TRBV6-5	CASSYSGTTYGYTF	TGTGCCAGCAGTTACTCGGGGACAACTTATGGCTACACCTTC
-	TRBJ1-1	-	TRBV15	CATSRDSHRREYTEAFF	TGTGCCACCAGCAGAGATTCCCATCGCAGGGAATACACTGAAGCTTTCTTT
-	TRBJ2-1	-	TRBV7-2	CASSSDPGLNNEQFF	TGTGCCAGCAGTTCAGACCCCGGACTAAACAATGAGCAGTTCTTC
-	TRBJ2-5	TRBD2	TRBV30	CAWTLLAGGGTQYF	TGTGCCTGGACTTTACTAGCGGGAGGAGGGACCCAGTACTTC
-	TRBJ1-1	TRBD1	TRBV6-1	CASRPTGANTEAFF	TGTGCCAGCAGGCCGACAGGGGCGAACACTGAAGCTTTCTTT
-	TRBJ2-1	TRBD1	TRBV27	CASSLSRTGTYNEQFF	TGTGCCAGCAGTTTATCTAGGACAGGGACCTACAATGAGCAGTTCTTC
few	TRBJ2-3	-	TRBV10-3	CAISEGGTSTDTQYF	TGTGCCATCAGTGAAGGTGGGACTAGCACAGATACGCAGTATTTT
once	TRBJ2-1	-	TRBV20-1	CSARRSEQFF	TGCAGTGCTAGGAGGAGTGAGCAGTTCTTC
-	TRBJ1-1	TRBD1	TRBV5-4	CASSRDRDTEAFF	TGTGCCAGCAGCCGGGACAGGGACACTGAAGCTTTCTTT
-	TRBJ1-3	-	TRBV2	CASSDIGNTIYF	TGTGCCAGCAGTGATATCGGAAACACCATATATTTT
-	TRBJ2-3	-	TRBV19	CASSKLGHDTDTQYF	TGTGCCAGTAGTAAACTGGGACATGACACAGATACGCAGTATTTT
-	TRBJ2-5	-	TRBV5-1	CASRVGQGIGETQYF	TGCGCCAGTCGCGTCGGGCAGGGGATCGGGGAGACCCAGTACTTC
-	TRBJ2-5	TRBD1	TRBV6-5	CASRAGGRETQYF	TGTGCCAGCAGAGCAGGGGGCAGAGAGACCCAGTACTTC
-	TRBJ1-1	-	TRBV9	CASSVETVMTEAFF	TGTGCCAGCAGCGTAGAAACAGTCATGACTGAAGCTTTCTTT
-	TRBJ2-7	-	TRBV4-1	CASSQDRRANYEQYF	TGCGCCAGCAGCCAAGATAGGAGGGCTAACTACGAGCAGTACTTC
-	TRBJ2-7	-	TRBV27	CASNLSWSGTYEQYF	TGTGCCAGCAATTTATCTTGGAGCGGCACCTACGAGCAGTACTTC
-	TRBJ2-7	-	TRBV11-1	CASSLGGSLGYEQYF	TGTGCCAGCAGCTTAGGAGGGTCATTGGGCTACGAGCAGTACTTC
-	TRBJ1-1	-	TRBV30	CAWRLRNTEAFF	TGTGCCTGGAGGCTTAGGAACACTGAAGCTTTCTTT
once	TRBJ1-1	TRBD1	TRBV15	CATSKPGTGVFANTEAFF	TGTGCCACCAGCAAACCTGGGACAGGGGTATTCGCGAACACTGAAGCTTTCTTT
-	TRBJ2-2	-	TRBV5-6	CASSLVAGANTGELFF	TGTGCCAGCAGCTTGGTGGCAGGGGCGAACACCGGGGAGCTGTTTTTT
-	TRBJ2-2	-	TRBV9	CASSPQGTGELFF	TGTGCCAGCAGCCCCCAGGGCACCGGGGAGCTGTTTTTT
-	TRBJ2-3	-	TRBV5-1	CASRPDSGATDTQYF	TGCGCCAGCAGGCCGGACAGCGGGGCCACAGATACGCAGTATTTT